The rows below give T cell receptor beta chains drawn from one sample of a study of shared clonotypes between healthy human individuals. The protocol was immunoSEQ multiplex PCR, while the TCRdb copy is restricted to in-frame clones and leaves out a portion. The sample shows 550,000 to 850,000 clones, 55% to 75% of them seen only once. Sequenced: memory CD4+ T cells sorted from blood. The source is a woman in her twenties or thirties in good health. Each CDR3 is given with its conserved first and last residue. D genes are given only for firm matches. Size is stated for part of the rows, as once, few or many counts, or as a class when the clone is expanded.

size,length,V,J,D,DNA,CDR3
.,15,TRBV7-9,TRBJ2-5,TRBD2,TGTGCCAGCAGCCTACTAGCGGGAGGGAGAGAGACCCAGTACTTC,CASSLLAGGRETQYF
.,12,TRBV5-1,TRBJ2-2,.,TGCGCCAGCAGATATGACACCGGGGAGCTGTTTTTT,CASRYDTGELFF
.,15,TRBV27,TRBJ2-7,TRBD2,TGTGCCAGCAGTTTAAATTCGCTAGCGGGCAACGAGCAGTACTTC,CASSLNSLAGNEQYF
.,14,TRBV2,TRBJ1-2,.,TGTGCCAGCAGTGGGAGAGGATCCAACTATGGCTACACCTTC,CASSGRGSNYGYTF
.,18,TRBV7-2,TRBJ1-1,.,TGTGCCAGCAGCTCCCAATCCGGTGGTCGACCTATGAACACTGAAGCTTTCTTT,CASSSQSGGRPMNTEAFF
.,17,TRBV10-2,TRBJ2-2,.,TGCGCCAGCAGTGAAACTTGGGCGAAAGGATACACCGGGGAGCTGTTTTTT,CASSETWAKGYTGELFF
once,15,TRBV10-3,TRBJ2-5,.,TGTGCCATCAGCCCCAATGCAGGGGGGCAAGAGACCCAGTACTTC,CAISPNAGGQETQYF
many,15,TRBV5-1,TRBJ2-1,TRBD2,TGCGCCAGCAGCCCCGGACTAGCGGGCCACAATGAGCAGTTCTTC,CASSPGLAGHNEQFF
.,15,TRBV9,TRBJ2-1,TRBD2,TGTGCCAGCAGCGTAGGGATAGCGGGGTTCAATGAGCAGTTCTTC,CASSVGIAGFNEQFF
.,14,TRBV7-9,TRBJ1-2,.,TGTGCCAGCAGCTTAGCCACGAATGTTCTTGGTTACACCTTC,CASSLATNVLGYTF
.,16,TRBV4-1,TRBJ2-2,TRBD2,TGCGCCAGCAGCCGAGCTAGCGGGAGTGACACCGGGGAGCTGTTTTTT,CASSRASGSDTGELFF
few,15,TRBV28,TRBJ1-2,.,TGTGCCAGCAGTCCCCCCGAGGGCCACGGCTATGGCTACACCTTC,CASSPPEGHGYGYTF
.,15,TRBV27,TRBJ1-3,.,TGTGCCAGCAGTTCCCGTGAAGGGGGTGGAAACACCATATATTTT,CASSSREGGGNTIYF
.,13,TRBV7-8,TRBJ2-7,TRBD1,TGTGCCAGCAGCCTCCGGGACAGCTACGAGCAGTACTTC,CASSLRDSYEQYF
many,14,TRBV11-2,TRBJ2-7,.,TGTGCCAGCTGCCTGCAGACTAGTCAAGTGGAGCAGTACTTC,CASCLQTSQVEQYF
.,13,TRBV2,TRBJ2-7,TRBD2,TGTGCCAGCAGGGGGGAGGGGTTCGGCGAGCAGTACTTC,CASRGEGFGEQYF
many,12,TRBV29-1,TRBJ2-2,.,TGCACCGAACGGGTTCTCACCGGGGAGCTGTTTTTT,CTERVLTGELFF
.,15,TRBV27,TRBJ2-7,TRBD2,TGTGCCAGCAGTTTATCCCGGGGGGTCCGCGACGAGCAGTACTTC,CASSLSRGVRDEQYF
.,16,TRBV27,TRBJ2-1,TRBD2,TGTGCCAGCAGTTCGCGGATCTTGCGGGGGGACAATGAGCAGTTCTTC,CASSSRILRGDNEQFF
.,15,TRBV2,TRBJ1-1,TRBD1,TGTGCCAGCAGTGTCACAGGGGGAGGTAGCACTGAAGCTTTCTTT,CASSVTGGGSTEAFF
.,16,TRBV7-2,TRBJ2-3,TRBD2,TGTGCCAGCAGCCCAGGACTAGCGGGAGCCGCAGATACGCAGTATTTT,CASSPGLAGAADTQYF
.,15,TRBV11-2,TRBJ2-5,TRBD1,TGTGCCAGCAGCTTAGAGGTTGGGACAGGGGAGACCCAGTACTTC,CASSLEVGTGETQYF
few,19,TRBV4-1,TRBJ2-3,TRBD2,TGCGCCAGCAGCCAGGAAAGCGGGAGGTCTAATGGGAACACAGATACGCAGTATTTT,CASSQESGRSNGNTDTQYF